This T cell receptor (beta chain) was recovered during a study of T-cell reconstitution after alpha-beta-depleted transplantation in children. Unique molecular identifiers were incorporated when the TCRbeta library was constructed. TCRdb reprocessed the PCR reads with MiXCR, giving one entry per CDR3 protein. The repertoire holds hundreds of thousands of distinct CDR3 sequences, with approximately 13% as singletons. The TCR was taken from a human donor who donated a stem cell graft to a child with combined immunodeficiency. This specimen consisted of PBMCs from the stem cell graft donor, obtained from the stem cell graft.

In nucleotides, the CDR3 is TGTGCCAGCAGCCAAGATACGGGGCTCCAGTACTTC. Its protein is CASSQDTGLQYF. The chain links TRBV3-1 to TRBJ2-5; D may be TRBD1 or TRBD2 (5 bases each). This CDR3 has 12 residues. Germline V gene sequence: CDR1 LGHDT, CDR2 YNNKEL (reference sequence). The V end lost 0 bases, the J end lost 10 bases, and 9 bases lay between the germline ends.